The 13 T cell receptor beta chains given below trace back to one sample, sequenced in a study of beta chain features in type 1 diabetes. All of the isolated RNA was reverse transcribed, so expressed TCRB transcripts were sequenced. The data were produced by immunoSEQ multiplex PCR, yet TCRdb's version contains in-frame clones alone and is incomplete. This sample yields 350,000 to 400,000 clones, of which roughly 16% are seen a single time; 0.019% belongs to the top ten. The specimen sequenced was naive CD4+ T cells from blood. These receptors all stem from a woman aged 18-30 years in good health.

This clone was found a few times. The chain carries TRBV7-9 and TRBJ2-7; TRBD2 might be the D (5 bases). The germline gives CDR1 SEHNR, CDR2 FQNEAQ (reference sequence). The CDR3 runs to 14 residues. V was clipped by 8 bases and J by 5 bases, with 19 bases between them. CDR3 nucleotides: TGTGCCAGCCAATCCCGGACTGCCAGCAACGAGCAGTACTTC. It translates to CASQSRTASNEQYF.

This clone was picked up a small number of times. The CDR3 here is CATSGGQGPFPNYGYTF. CDR3 DNA sequence: TGTGCCACCAGCGGCGGACAGGGGCCCTTTCCAAACTATGGCTACACCTTC. The chain links TRBV15 to TRBJ1-2, with 9 bases aligning to TRBD1. V shed 5 bases, J shed 2 bases, and the junction held 12 bases outside the gene matches. The V gene's germline CDR1 is LNHNV and CDR2 YYDKDF (reference sequence). This CDR3 is built from 17 residues.

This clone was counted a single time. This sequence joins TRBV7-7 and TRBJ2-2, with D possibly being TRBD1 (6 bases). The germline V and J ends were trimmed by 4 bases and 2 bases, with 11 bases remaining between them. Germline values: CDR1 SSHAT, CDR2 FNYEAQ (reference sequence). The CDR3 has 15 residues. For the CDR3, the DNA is TGTGCCAGCAGCTCATGGGACACCAACACCGGGGAGCTGTTTTTT. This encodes CASSSWDTNTGELFF.

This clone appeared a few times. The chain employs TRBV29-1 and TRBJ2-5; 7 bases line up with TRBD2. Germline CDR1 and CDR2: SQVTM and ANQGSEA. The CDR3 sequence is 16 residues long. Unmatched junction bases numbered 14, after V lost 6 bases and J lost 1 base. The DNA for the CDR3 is TGCAGCGTCAAGCGTCTAGCGGCCATATTCCAAGAGACCCAGTACTTC. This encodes CSVKRLAAIFQETQYF.

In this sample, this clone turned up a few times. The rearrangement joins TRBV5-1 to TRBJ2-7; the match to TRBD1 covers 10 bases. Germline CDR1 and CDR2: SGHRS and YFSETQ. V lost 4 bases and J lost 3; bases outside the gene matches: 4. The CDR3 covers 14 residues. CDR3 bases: TGCGCCAGCAGCCCCGGACAGGGGGGCTACGAGCAGTACTTC. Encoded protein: CASSPGQGGYEQYF.

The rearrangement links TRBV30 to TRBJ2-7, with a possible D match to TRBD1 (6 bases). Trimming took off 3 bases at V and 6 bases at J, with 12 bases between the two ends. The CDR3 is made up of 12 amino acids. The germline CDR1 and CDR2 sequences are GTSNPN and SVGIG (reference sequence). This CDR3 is CAWSHRVGEQYF. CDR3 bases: TGTGCCTGGAGCCACAGGGTAGGCGAGCAGTACTTC. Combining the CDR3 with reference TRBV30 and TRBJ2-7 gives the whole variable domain SQTIHQWPATLVQPVGSPLSLECTVEGTSNPNLYWYRQAAGRGLQLLFYSVGIGQISSEVPQNLSASRPQDRQFILSSKKLLLSDSGFYLCAWSHRVGEQYFGPGTRLTVT.

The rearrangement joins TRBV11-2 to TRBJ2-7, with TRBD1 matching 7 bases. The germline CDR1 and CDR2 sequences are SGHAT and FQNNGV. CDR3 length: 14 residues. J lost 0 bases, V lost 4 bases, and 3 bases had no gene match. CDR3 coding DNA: TGTGCCAGCAGCTCCGGGGACAGCTCCTACGAGCAGTACTTC. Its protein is CASSSGDSSYEQYF.

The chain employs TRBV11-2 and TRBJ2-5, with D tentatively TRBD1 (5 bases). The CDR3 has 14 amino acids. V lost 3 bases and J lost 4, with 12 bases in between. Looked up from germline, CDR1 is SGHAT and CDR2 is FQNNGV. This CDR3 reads CASSFFRVGETQYF. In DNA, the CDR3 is TGTGCCAGCAGCTTCTTCAGGGTTGGAGAGACCCAGTACTTC.

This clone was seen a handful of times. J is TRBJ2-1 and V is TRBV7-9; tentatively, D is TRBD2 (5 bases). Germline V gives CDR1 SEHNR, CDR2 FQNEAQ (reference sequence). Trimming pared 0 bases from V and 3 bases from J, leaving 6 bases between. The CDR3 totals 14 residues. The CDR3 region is CASSLASDYNEQFF. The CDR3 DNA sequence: TGTGCCAGCAGCTTAGCTAGCGACTACAATGAGCAGTTCTTC.

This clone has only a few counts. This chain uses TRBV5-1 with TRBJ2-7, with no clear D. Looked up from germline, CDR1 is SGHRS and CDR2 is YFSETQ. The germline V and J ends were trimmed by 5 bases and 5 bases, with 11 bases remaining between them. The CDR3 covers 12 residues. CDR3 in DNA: TGCGCCAGCAGGTACAAAAGCGACGAGCAGTACTTC. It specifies CASRYKSDEQYF.

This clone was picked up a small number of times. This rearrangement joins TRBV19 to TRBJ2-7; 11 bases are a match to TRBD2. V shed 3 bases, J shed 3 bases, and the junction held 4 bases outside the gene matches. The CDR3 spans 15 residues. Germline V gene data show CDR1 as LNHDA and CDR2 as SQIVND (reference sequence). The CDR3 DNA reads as TGTGCCAGTAGTATCAGACTAGCGGGACTCTACGAGCAGTACTTC. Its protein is CASSIRLAGLYEQYF.

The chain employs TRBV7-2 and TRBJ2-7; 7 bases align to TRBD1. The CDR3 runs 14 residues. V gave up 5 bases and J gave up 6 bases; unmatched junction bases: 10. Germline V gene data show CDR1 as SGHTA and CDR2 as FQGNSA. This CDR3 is CASSRKGQTGEQYF. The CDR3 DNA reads TGTGCCAGCAGCAGAAAGGGACAGACGGGCGAGCAGTACTTC.

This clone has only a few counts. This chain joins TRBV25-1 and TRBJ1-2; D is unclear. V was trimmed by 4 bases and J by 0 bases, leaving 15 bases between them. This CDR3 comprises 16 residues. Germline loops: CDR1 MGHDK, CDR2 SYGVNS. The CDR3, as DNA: TGTGCCAGCAGTGGAACCGGACGGACTCCTAACTATGGCTACACCTTC. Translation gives CASSGTGRTPNYGYTF.